This passage covers 27 T cell receptor beta chains from one sample sequenced in a study of beta chain features in type 1 diabetes. Study results and limitations: Shortening that was moderate but significant affected the TCRB CDR3s of Type 1 diabetes patients in all four CD4+ subsets.

The isolated RNA, all of it, was reverse transcribed, so expressed TCRB transcripts were what got sequenced. The table came from immunoSEQ multiplex PCR; TCRdb's copy has only in-frame clones and leaves some out. This table has under 300,000 clones, under 13% appearing once. Their target antigens are unknown. The specimen was naive CD4+ T cells from blood. Receptor source: a man in his thirties or forties with type 1 diabetes.

This chain links TRBV6-1 with TRBJ2-7, with D maybe TRBD1 (6 bases). CDR3 size: 13 residues. The germline gives CDR1 MNHNS, CDR2 SASEGT. V was shortened by 4 bases and J by 6 bases, with 13 bases between the two germline ends. CDR3 sequence: CASSAGQNPEQYF. CDR3 bases: TGTGCCAGCAGTGCCGGACAGAACCCCGAGCAGTACTTC.

The sample holds a few counts of this clone. The rearrangement joins TRBV15 to TRBJ1-1; D not resolved. The CDR3 totals 12 residues. In germline, CDR1 is LNHNV, CDR2 YYDKDF (reference sequence). Trimming removed 0 bases from V and 6 bases from J, with 5 bases in between. The CDR3 sequence is CATSRDRAEAFF. The CDR3 region has the DNA TGTGCCACCAGCAGAGATCGGGCTGAAGCTTTCTTT.

The chain links TRBV7-9 to TRBJ1-4; 7 nucleotides agree with TRBD1. Germline-derived CDR1 and CDR2 are SEHNR and FQNEAQ (reference sequence). V was pared by 4 bases and J by 4 bases, with 6 bases of the junction left unmatched. The CDR3 is made up of 15 amino acids. Here the CDR3 reads CASSSGQAINEKLFF. In nucleotides, the CDR3 is TGTGCCAGCAGCTCAGGACAGGCGATTAATGAAAAACTGTTTTTT.

This clone was picked up a small number of times. The rearrangement joins TRBV9 to TRBJ2-7; possible D gene TRBD2, 5 bases. Trimming took 0 bases from V and 5 from J, leaving 12 bases between them. Germline assignment: CDR1 SGDLS and CDR2 YYNGEE. This CDR3 spans 14 amino acids. The CDR3 loop is CASSVDGAGDEQYF. In nucleotides, the CDR3 is TGTGCCAGCAGCGTAGATGGTGCGGGCGACGAGCAGTACTTC.

This chain uses TRBV4-2 with TRBJ2-7, with D tentatively TRBD1 (6 bases). CDR1 and CDR2 from the germline V gene are LGHNA and YNFKEQ. The CDR3 spans 14 residues. Trimming left V 0 bases short and J 3 bases short, with 9 bases between. This CDR3 is CASSQEDSDYEQYF. CDR3 bases: TGTGCCAGCAGCCAAGAGGACAGTGACTACGAGCAGTACTTC.

The V and J genes are TRBV18 and TRBJ2-7, with 11 bases matching TRBD1. Germline trimming cut 5 bases from V and 4 bases from J; bases unmatched to any gene: 7. This CDR3 is built from 15 residues. Per the germline V gene, CDR1 is KGHSH and CDR2 is LQKENI. Here the CDR3 reads CASSLSDRGPYEQYF. Here the CDR3 DNA reads TGTGCCAGCTCATTATCGGACAGGGGGCCATACGAGCAGTACTTC.

This clone has just one count. The chain recombines TRBV10-3 with TRBJ2-3; D is ambiguous. V was trimmed by 8 bases and J by 0 bases, leaving 6 bases between them. There are 12 residues in the CDR3. Looked up from germline, CDR1 is ENHRY and CDR2 is SYGVKD. The CDR3 sequence: CAIQDSTDTQYF. CDR3 DNA: TGTGCCATCCAGGATAGCACAGATACGCAGTATTTT.

The V gene is TRBV4-1, the J gene TRBJ2-7, with TRBD2 matching 7 bases. Per germline, CDR1 MGHRA and CDR2 YSYEKL. Unmatched junction bases numbered 12, after V lost 4 bases and J lost 0 bases. This CDR3 is 17 amino acids long. This chain's CDR3 is CASSRGPPSGGSYEQYF. DNA of the CDR3: TGCGCCAGCAGCCGCGGCCCGCCTAGCGGTGGCTCCTACGAGCAGTACTTC.

This clone was recorded a few times. The gene calls are TRBV15 and TRBJ1-2, with a weak D call TRBD1 (5 bases). The germline gives CDR1 LNHNV, CDR2 YYDKDF (reference sequence). The CDR3 extends over 15 amino acids. V was pared by 0 bases and J by 6 bases, with 14 bases between. The CDR3 DNA reads as TGTGCCACCAGCAGAGATCGGTTGACAGTCCATGGCTACACCTTC. This codes for CATSRDRLTVHGYTF.

This clone was found a few times. V usage is TRBV4-2 and J usage is TRBJ2-1; 8 bases align to TRBD1. The V gene end was trimmed by 1 base and the J gene end by 6 bases; junction bases not matched to a gene: 8. Germline CDR1 is LGHNA and CDR2 is YNFKEQ. The CDR3 extends over 16 amino acids. The CDR3 loop is CASSQGQGLIGNEQFF. The CDR3, as DNA: TGTGCCAGCAGCCAAGGACAGGGGTTGATCGGCAATGAGCAGTTCTTC.

V is TRBV11-3 and J is TRBJ2-3, with D uncertain. Trimming took 2 bases from V and 3 from J, leaving 6 bases between them. The CDR3 has 13 residues. Germline lookup yields CDR1 SGHNT and CDR2 YENEEA. The CDR3 protein is CASSLRGTDTQYF. Here the CDR3 DNA reads TGTGCCAGCAGCTTACGCGGAACAGATACGCAGTATTTT.

This clone has a handful of counts. V usage is TRBV7-9 and J usage is TRBJ1-1, with no clear D. There are 15 residues in the CDR3. The germline V and J ends were trimmed by 1 base and 1 base, with 10 bases remaining between them. The germline CDR1 and CDR2 sequences are SEHNR and FQNEAQ (reference sequence). The CDR3 nucleotides are TGTGCCAGCAGCTTAGTTTTAGGAGAGAACACTGAAGCTTTCTTT. It specifies CASSLVLGENTEAFF.

This chain connects TRBV4-2 to TRBJ2-7; 7 bases map to TRBD1. CDR1 is LGHNA and CDR2 is YNFKEQ in the germline V gene. This CDR3 has 16 residues. V lost 3 bases, J lost 6 bases, and 14 bases stayed unmatched. The CDR3 sequence: CASSQDIYRGALEQYF. In nucleotides, the CDR3 is TGTGCCAGCAGCCAGGACATTTACAGGGGTGCCCTCGAGCAGTACTTC.

This clone has only a few counts. The chain has TRBV30 and TRBJ1-1; possible D gene TRBD1, 5 bases. The CDR3 sequence is 16 residues long. The V gene's germline CDR1 is GTSNPN and CDR2 SVGIG (reference sequence). Trimming took off 2 bases at V and 2 bases at J, with 18 bases between the two ends. DNA for the CDR3: TGTGCCTGGAGTCCCTTAGTGGGGCGAGGAAACACTGAAGCTTTCTTT. Protein product: CAWSPLVGRGNTEAFF.

The chain carries TRBV10-3 and TRBJ2-5, with 12 bases identical to TRBD1. V lost 6 bases, J lost 4 bases, and 6 bases stayed unmatched. There are 15 residues in the CDR3. Germline-derived CDR1 and CDR2 are ENHRY and SYGVKD. The CDR3 DNA follows: TGTGCCATCAGCCTCCGGGACAGGGGGCGAGAGACCCAGTACTTC. Its translation: CAISLRDRGRETQYF.

This clone has just a few counts. CDR3 sequence (DNA): TGTGCCAGCAGCCGACACATGGTGGATTACGAGCAGTACTTC. Residues: CASSRHMVDYEQYF. This sequence joins TRBV11-2 and TRBJ2-7; D gene ambiguous. This CDR3 region has 14 residues. Germline CDR1 SGHAT, CDR2 FQNNGV. Between the trimmed V and J ends, which lost 5 bases and 4 bases, there was a span of 15 bases.

V is TRBV2 and J is TRBJ1-6, with 10 bases lining up with TRBD1. Germline CDR1 SNHLY, CDR2 FYNNEI. The CDR3 has 14 residues. After removal of 1 base from V and 9 bases from J, the junction contained 0 bases not matched to a gene. CDR3: CASSEGTGGSPLHF. CDR3 DNA sequence: TGTGCCAGCAGTGAAGGGACAGGGGGTTCACCCCTCCACTTT.

This clone was detected only a few times. The chain joins TRBV28 to TRBJ2-1; TRBD2 agrees at 8 bases. Trimming removed 6 bases from V and 0 bases from J; junction bases left unmatched: 7. Germline V gives CDR1 MDHEN, CDR2 SYDVKM. This CDR3 region has 16 residues. The CDR3 DNA sequence: TGTGCCAGCAGCTCAGCGGGGGCCCGCTCCTACAATGAGCAGTTCTTC. The encoded protein is CASSSAGARSYNEQFF.

This clone occurred a few times. V gene TRBV7-9 combines with J gene TRBJ2-7; D is possibly TRBD1 (6 bases). The CDR3 consists of 14 residues. Germline CDR1 is SEHNR and CDR2 is FQNEAQ (reference sequence). Trimming removed 6 bases at V and 0 bases at J, with 12 bases between. The DNA of the CDR3 is TGTGCCAGCAGGGACAGCGGTAGCTCCTACGAGCAGTACTTC. This encodes CASRDSGSSYEQYF. The full variable domain, completed using reference TRBV7-9 and TRBJ2-7, is DTGVSQNPRHKITKRGQNVTFRCDPISEHNRLYWYRQTLGQGPEFLTYFQNEAQLEKSRLLSDRFSAERPKGSFSTLEIQRTEQGDSAMYLCASRDSGSSYEQYFGPGTRLTVT.

This clone was counted only a few times. CDR3 bases: TGTGCCAGCAGCTTAGACGGGGTATTGCCCCAGCATTTT. Protein product: CASSLDGVLPQHF. The gene calls are TRBV7-9 and TRBJ1-5; D gene ambiguous. This CDR3 region has 13 residues. Deletions cut 1 base from V and 9 bases from J, with 10 bases between. Germline CDR1 is SEHNR and CDR2 is FQNEAQ (reference sequence).

Concerning this clone: Different DNA sequences within this sample yield the same CDR3. The chain employs TRBV5-1 and TRBJ2-1; 11 bases are shared with TRBD2. The CDR3 is 15 residues long. Per the germline V gene, CDR1 is SGHRS and CDR2 is YFSETQ. The ends lost 4 bases at V and 3 bases at J; junction bases unmatched: 3. The CDR3 here is CASSAGTSGYNEQFF. Here the CDR3 DNA reads TGCGCCAGCAGCGCAGGGACTAGCGGCTACAATGAGCAGTTCTTC.

V and J are TRBV5-1 and TRBJ2-1; D is possibly TRBD2 (6 bases). The V end was cut by 2 bases, the J end by 2 bases, with 11 bases between. The germline V gene encodes CDR1 SGHRS and CDR2 YFSETQ. The CDR3 has 15 residues. The DNA for the CDR3 is TGCGCCAGCAGCTTTAGCGGATCCGCCTACAATGAGCAGTTCTTC. This encodes CASSFSGSAYNEQFF. Combining the CDR3 with reference TRBV5-1 and TRBJ2-1 gives the whole variable domain KAGVTQTPRYLIKTRGQQVTLSCSPISGHRSVSWYQQTPGQGLQFLFEYFSETQRNKGNFPGRFSGRQFSNSRSEMNVSTLELGDSALYLCASSFSGSAYNEQFFGPGTRLTVL.

The rearrangement joins TRBV5-6 to TRBJ1-2; D call uncertain. Germline CDR1 is SGHDT and CDR2 is YYEEEE. The V end lost 0 bases, the J end lost 6 bases, and 9 bases lay between the germline ends. This CDR3 is built from 13 residues. CDR3 in amino acids: CASSLGEENGYTF. The CDR3 nucleotides read TGTGCCAGCAGCTTGGGGGAGGAGAATGGCTACACCTTC. Using reference TRBV5-6 and TRBJ1-2 for the parts outside the CDR3, the full variable domain is DAGVTQSPTHLIKTRGQQVTLRCSPKSGHDTVSWYQQALGQGPQFIFQYYEEEERQRGNFPDRFSGHQFPNYSSELNVNALLLGDSALYLCASSLGEENGYTFGSGTRLTVV.

This clone occurred a few times. V is TRBV28 and J is TRBJ1-1; TRBD1 matches 9 bases. The trim removed 9 bases at V and 10 bases at J, leaving 18 bases unmatched. CDR3 length: 15 amino acids. The germline V gene has CDR1 MDHEN and CDR2 SYDVKM. The CDR3 protein is CASSPSRYRDRAAFF. For the CDR3, the DNA is TGTGCCAGTTCGCCTTCACGTTACCGGGACAGGGCAGCTTTCTTT.

This clone has more than one count but fewer than ten. The rearrangement links TRBV18 to TRBJ2-5, with TRBD2 identical over 15 bases. There are 17 residues in the CDR3. Unmatched junction bases numbered 3, after V lost 4 bases and J lost 0 bases. Per germline, CDR1 KGHSH and CDR2 LQKENI. The CDR3 sequence is CASSLGTSGRYQETQYF. Written as DNA, the CDR3 is TGTGCCAGCTCACTTGGGACTAGCGGGAGGTACCAAGAGACCCAGTACTTC.

This clone has just a few counts. The chain recombines TRBV5-1 with TRBJ2-1, with D hard to call. The ends were cut back, 4 bases at V and 4 bases at J, with 15 bases in the middle. The CDR3 is 15 amino acids. Germline V gene lookup returns CDR1 SGHRS and CDR2 YFSETQ. CDR3 region: CASSVTNSRYNEQFF. In nucleotides, the CDR3 is TGCGCCAGCAGCGTGACCAATTCGAGGTACAATGAGCAGTTCTTC. Full variable domain (missing parts from reference TRBV5-1 and TRBJ2-1): KAGVTQTPRYLIKTRGQQVTLSCSPISGHRSVSWYQQTPGQGLQFLFEYFSETQRNKGNFPGRFSGRQFSNSRSEMNVSTLELGDSALYLCASSVTNSRYNEQFFGPGTRLTVL.

This clone was seen a few times. The rearrangement joins TRBV7-2 to TRBJ1-2; D not certain. Germline lookup yields CDR1 SGHTA and CDR2 FQGNSA. The CDR3 is 13 amino acids. The V end was cut by 5 bases, the J end by 3 bases, with 10 bases between. CDR3 nucleotide sequence: TGTGCCAGCAGCCTCGGGTGGGACTATGGCTACACCTTC. It yields the protein CASSLGWDYGYTF.